This TCR beta chain was identified in a study of blood T cell repertoires in COVID-19. Across the study: The United States, Italy and Spain provided the acute and convalescent COVID-19 samples. T cells, B-cell-depleted T cells, or PBMCs provided the cDNA or gDNA that served as material.

This CDR3 region has 14 residues. V shed 7 bases and J shed 2 bases, with 12 bases lying between them. Germline CDR1 reads GTSNPN; CDR2 reads SVGIG (reference sequence). Original analysis: Reference gene primer amplification gave estimated nucleated cell counts. Here immunoSEQ multiplex PCR was the method, and the copy in TCRdb shows in-frame clones only, minus some. V, J and clone size are taken as reported in that table, and D and trimming were inferred from the DNA itself. The table has approximately 100,000 clones, roughly 79% seen once. The TCR sequence derives from a human donor in a cohort sampled during active COVID-19. The sequencing sample was made of peripheral blood. The rearrangement joins TRBV30 to TRBJ1-6, with D hard to call. CDR3 sequence reads: CALTGRAYNSPLHF. The DNA for the CDR3 is TGTGCCTTGACGGGTCGAGCCTATAATTCACCCCTCCACTTT.